One and the same sample provided the 27 T cell receptor beta chains below, sequenced in a study of beta chain features in type 1 diabetes. Sequenced material consisted of expressed TCRB transcripts (all of the isolated RNA was reverse transcribed). Clones were sequenced by immunoSEQ multiplex PCR, and TCRdb holds only the in-frame ones, with some missing. Counted here are about 230,000 clones, more than 9% occurring once; the ten biggest clones make up about 0.037%. Material: naive CD4+ T cells from blood. The receptors derive from a woman aged 18 to 35 in good health.

This clone was seen only a few times. The gene calls are TRBV5-1 and TRBJ2-3; a weak D match, TRBD1 (5 bases). Germline V gene sequence: CDR1 SGHRS, CDR2 YFSETQ. V lost 9 bases and J 0 bases, leaving 20 bases between the germline ends. The CDR3 covers 16 residues. CDR3 nucleotides: TGCGCCACCAGGATCGAGTGGGGCCGTAGCACAGATACGCAGTATTTT. It translates to CATRIEWGRSTDTQYF. The complete variable domain, with remaining parts taken from reference TRBV5-1 and TRBJ2-3, reads KAGVTQTPRYLIKTRGQQVTLSCSPISGHRSVSWYQQTPGQGLQFLFEYFSETQRNKGNFPGRFSGRQFSNSRSEMNVSTLELGDSALYLCATRIEWGRSTDTQYFGPGTRLTVL.

The chain is built from TRBV6-6 and TRBJ2-3, with D unclear. Germline V lookup: CDR1 MNHNY, CDR2 SVGAGI (reference sequence). There are 13 residues in the CDR3. Trimming left V 4 bases short and J 4 bases short, with 9 bases between. The CDR3 here is CASSSPPSDTQYF. CDR3 nucleotide sequence: TGTGCCAGCAGTTCCCCCCCCTCAGATACGCAGTATTTT.

This clone was detected only a few times. One end of the junction does not line up with germline, which may come from a read error. The V call is TRBV18, the J call TRBJ2-2, with D possibly TRBD1 on 6 matching bases. The germline V gene encodes CDR1 KGHSH and CDR2 LQKENI. The CDR3 has 15 residues. CDR3 residues: CASSPQGMNAGELFF. The CDR3 DNA sequence: TGTGCCAGCTCACCCCAGGGGATGAACGCCGGGGAGCTGTTTTTT. Looking up the rest from reference TRBV18 and TRBJ2-2 gives the full variable domain: NAGVMQNPRHLVRRRGQEARLRCSPMKGHSHVYWYRQLPEEGLKFMVYLQKENIIDESGMPKERFSAEFPKEGPSILRIQQVVRGDSAAYFCASSPQGMNAGELFFGEGSRLTVL.

This clone was found a few times. This chain links TRBV6-1 with TRBJ2-7, with 8 positions matching TRBD2. J lost 2 bases, V lost 6 bases, and 6 bases had no gene match. The CDR3 spans 14 residues. Germline V gene sequence: CDR1 MNHNS, CDR2 SASEGT. The DNA of the CDR3 is TGTGCCAGCAGAGAGCGGGAGCTCACCTACGAGCAGTACTTC. Translation: CASRERELTYEQYF.

This clone was observed a handful of times. The chain has TRBV7-3 and TRBJ2-7; TRBD2 matches at 15 bases. Germline V gene data show CDR1 as SGHTA and CDR2 as FQGTGA. The J segment lost 7 bases and the V segment lost 4 bases, leaving 2 bases of the junction unmatched. The CDR3 has 14 amino acids. The CDR3 reads CASSSGLAGGEQYF. The CDR3 region has the DNA TGTGCCAGCAGCTCGGGACTAGCGGGGGGAGAGCAGTACTTC.

The CDR3 DNA is TGTGCCAGCCTCAGAGGGCCCCCGGGGGCTAATGAAAAACTGTTTTTT. It translates to CASLRGPPGANEKLFF. The genes are TRBV6-6 and TRBJ1-4, with a tentative D call TRBD1 (5 bases). Germline V gene lookup returns CDR1 MNHNY and CDR2 SVGAGI (reference sequence). Trimming removed 8 bases at V and 3 bases at J, with 19 bases between. The length of the CDR3 is 16 residues.

There are a few counts of this clone. This chain links TRBV6-1 with TRBJ2-3; TRBD2 aligns across 12 bases. The CDR3 extends over 17 amino acids. Losses at the gene ends were 4 bases for V and 2 bases for J; bases not matched to a gene: 7. From germline, CDR1 is MNHNS and CDR2 SASEGT. CDR3 bases: TGTGCCAGCAGTGTGACTAGCGGGAGAGTTATCACAGATACGCAGTATTTT. It specifies CASSVTSGRVITDTQYF.

Comments on this clone: The same CDR3 also results from other DNA sequences found in this sample. This chain connects TRBV30 to TRBJ1-1, with D perhaps matching TRBD1 (5 bases). Germline CDR1 is GTSNPN and CDR2 is SVGIG (reference sequence). Trimming cost V 3 bases and J 1 base, with 9 bases left between them. The CDR3 covers 13 residues. The CDR3 protein is CAWSLTENTEAFF. The DNA of the CDR3 is TGTGCCTGGAGCCTGACAGAGAACACTGAAGCTTTCTTT.

This clone was recorded a few times. This chain uses TRBV30 with TRBJ1-1; the match to TRBD1 covers 7 bases. Germline V CDR1 and CDR2: GTSNPN, SVGIG (reference sequence). Trimming took 2 bases from V and 0 from J; bases not matched to a gene: 3. The CDR3 is 14 amino acids. CDR3 in DNA: TGTGCCTGGAGTCCGGACAGGCTGAACACTGAAGCTTTCTTT. Translation: CAWSPDRLNTEAFF.

There are a few counts of this clone. The rearrangement uses TRBV5-1 and TRBJ2-5, with a tentative D call TRBD1 (6 bases). The CDR3 has 15 residues. Germline V lookup: CDR1 SGHRS, CDR2 YFSETQ. V lost 7 bases and J 2 bases, leaving 18 bases between the germline ends. In nucleotides, the CDR3 is TGCGCCAGCGGATCAACAGGGACGGCGCAAGAGACCCAGTACTTC. This encodes CASGSTGTAQETQYF.

The J gene is TRBJ2-3, the V gene TRBV20-1, with a weak D call TRBD2 (6 bases). The V end lost 5 bases, the J end lost 4 bases, and 7 bases lay between the germline ends. Per the germline V gene, CDR1 is DFQATT and CDR2 is SNEGSKA (reference sequence). This CDR3 region has 11 residues. The CDR3 protein is CSARRADTQYF. The CDR3 DNA reads TGCAGTGCTCGGAGGGCAGATACGCAGTATTTT.

DNA of the CDR3: TGTGCCTGGAGTGGACAGAATAGCAATCAGCCCCAGCATTTT. Translated, it gives CAWSGQNSNQPQHF. This chain uses TRBV30 with TRBJ1-5, with D possibly being TRBD1 (5 bases). Germline V gene lookup returns CDR1 GTSNPN and CDR2 SVGIG (reference sequence). V was clipped by 1 base and J by 0 bases, with 7 bases between them. The CDR3 consists of 14 residues.

This chain links TRBV19 with TRBJ1-2; D is uncertain. Germline V gene sequence: CDR1 LNHDA, CDR2 SQIVND (reference sequence). CDR3 length equals 16 residues. Trimming removed 7 bases from V and 1 base from J, with 19 bases in between. The CDR3: CASTAQRPPINYGYTF. The CDR3 DNA reads as TGTGCCAGTACCGCCCAGAGGCCGCCAATTAACTATGGCTACACCTTC.

V gene TRBV18 combines with J gene TRBJ2-7; possibly TRBD1 for D (5 bases). The CDR3 has 16 amino acids. Per the germline V gene, CDR1 is KGHSH and CDR2 is LQKENI. Trimming stripped 2 bases from V and 6 bases from J, with 20 bases between. In nucleotides, the CDR3 is TGTGCCAGCTCACCAGTCGGGCAGGGCGCCGTGGTCGAGCAGTACTTC. Encoded protein: CASSPVGQGAVVEQYF.

This clone turned up a few times. V usage is TRBV27 and J usage is TRBJ2-1; D gene unclear. This CDR3 is 15 amino acids long. From germline, CDR1 is MNHEY and CDR2 SMNVEV (reference sequence). With 0 bases removed from V and 1 base from J, the gap between germline ends came to 7 bases. CDR3 protein: CASSLSKRSYNEQFF. The CDR3 coding sequence is TGTGCCAGCAGTTTATCGAAGCGATCCTACAATGAGCAGTTCTTC.

The chain combines TRBV5-4 with TRBJ2-1; 8 positions agree with TRBD2. Trimming cost V 4 bases and J 4 bases; bases outside gene matches: 7. Germline-derived CDR1 and CDR2 are SGHNT and YYREEE (reference sequence). This CDR3 comprises 15 residues. CDR3 residues: CASSGGGTIYNEQFF. The CDR3 DNA follows: TGTGCCAGCAGCGGCGGGGGGACTATATACAATGAGCAGTTCTTC.

The chain joins TRBV18 to TRBJ2-5; D unresolved. From germline, CDR1 is KGHSH and CDR2 LQKENI. The CDR3 consists of 14 residues. Trimming cost V 1 base and J 2 bases, with 8 bases left between them. CDR3 DNA: TGTGCCAGCTCACCACGTTCCCTACAAGAGACCCAGTACTTC. This codes for CASSPRSLQETQYF.

This clone was detected only a few times. The rearrangement links TRBV28 to TRBJ2-7; 7 bases align to TRBD1. This CDR3 spans 12 amino acids. The V segment lost 10 bases and the J segment 6 bases; nucleotides outside the gene matches: 9. Germline V gene sequence: CDR1 MDHEN, CDR2 SYDVKM. For the CDR3, the DNA is TGTGCCACCCGACAGGGTCTCGGCGAGCAGTACTTC. Translation gives CATRQGLGEQYF.

This clone appeared a few times. The V call is TRBV30, the J call TRBJ2-7; 9 bases agree with TRBD1. Trimming cost V 3 bases and J 3 bases; bases outside gene matches: 3. Germline V CDR1 and CDR2: GTSNPN, SVGIG (reference sequence). The CDR3 runs to 13 residues. The CDR3 sequence: CAWRGTGFYEQYF. CDR3 nucleotides: TGTGCCTGGAGGGGGACAGGGTTCTACGAGCAGTACTTC.

This clone was detected ten times or more. CDR3 protein: CASSPRSGFEQYF. In DNA form, the CDR3 reads TGTGCCAGCTCACCACGGTCGGGGTTCGAGCAGTACTTC. This chain links TRBV18 with TRBJ2-7; D may be TRBD2 (5 bases). Trimming removed 1 base from V and 6 bases from J, with 10 bases in between. Germline V lookup: CDR1 KGHSH, CDR2 LQKENI. CDR3 length: 13 amino acids.

This clone was observed a few times. The chain links TRBV6-1 to TRBJ2-2, with a tentative D call TRBD2 (6 bases). Trimming shortened V by 2 bases and J by 6 bases, and 7 bases separated the two germline ends. CDR1 and CDR2 from the germline V gene are MNHNS and SASEGT. CDR3 length equals 13 residues. The CDR3 is CASSEWGAGELFF. The CDR3 nucleotides are TGTGCCAGCAGTGAATGGGGGGCCGGGGAGCTGTTTTTT.

In this sample, this clone turned up a few times. CDR3 nucleotide sequence: TGTGCCAGTTCCCCCCAATGGGGCCTGAACACTGAAGCTTTCTTT. Its translation is CASSPQWGLNTEAFF. V usage is TRBV5-4 and J usage is TRBJ1-1; tentative D call: TRBD1 (5 bases). Germline assignment: CDR1 SGHNT and CDR2 YYREEE (reference sequence). The CDR3 covers 15 residues. Trimming pared 8 bases from V and 0 bases from J, leaving 17 bases between.

This clone was counted between two and nine times. The V and J genes are TRBV19 and TRBJ2-2; a possible D gene is TRBD1 (5 bases). CDR3 length: 14 amino acids. Trimming cost V 7 bases and J 0 bases, with 9 bases left between them. Germline V gene sequence: CDR1 LNHDA, CDR2 SQIVND (reference sequence). This chain's CDR3 is CASKDTANTGELFF. The CDR3 DNA is TGTGCCAGTAAGGACACCGCGAACACCGGGGAGCTGTTTTTT.

This clone was found a few times. The CDR3 reads CASSELTAGDTF. CDR3 DNA: TGTGCCAGCAGTGAATTGACGGCAGGGGACACCTTC. The gene calls are TRBV6-1 and TRBJ1-2; tentatively, D is TRBD1 (6 bases). Trimming took 2 bases from V and 12 from J, leaving 13 bases between them. Looked up from germline, CDR1 is MNHNS and CDR2 is SASEGT. CDR3 length: 12 amino acids.

This clone was counted a few times. The rearrangement uses TRBV7-2 and TRBJ2-5; 8 bases are a match to TRBD1. The germline V gene encodes CDR1 SGHTA and CDR2 FQGNSA. This CDR3 spans 17 amino acids. With 5 bases clipped from V and 6 bases from J, the junction kept 17 bases outside the gene matches. The CDR3 protein is CASSLRWEDRVVKTQYF. CDR3 nucleotides: TGTGCCAGCAGCCTACGCTGGGAGGACAGGGTAGTTAAGACCCAGTACTTC.

This clone was seen more than once but under ten times. The chain links TRBV29-1 to TRBJ2-3, with D possibly TRBD1 on 6 matching bases. CDR1 is SQVTM, CDR2 ANQGSEA, per germline. V dropped 7 bases and J dropped 0 bases, with 17 bases sitting between them. This CDR3 comprises 15 residues. Written as DNA, the CDR3 is TGCAGCGCAGGGGAGCTACTCATAAGCACAGATACGCAGTATTTT. Translation gives CSAGELLISTDTQYF.

V gene TRBV19 combines with J gene TRBJ2-7; TRBD2 matches 8 bases. Unmatched junction bases numbered 11, after V lost 4 bases and J lost 3 bases. The CDR3 contains 16 residues. Germline V lookup: CDR1 LNHDA, CDR2 SQIVND (reference sequence). CDR3: CASSTVSGTRDYEQYF. The CDR3 region has the DNA TGTGCCAGTAGTACCGTTTCGGGGACTAGAGACTACGAGCAGTACTTC.